The next 3 T cell receptor beta chains were all read from a single sample in a study of T cell responses to AZD1222 COVID-19 vaccine. Produced via immunoSEQ multiplex PCR; TCRdb's table is partial and in-frame only. The sample includes 130,000 to 150,000 clones, roughly 91% seen only once; the top ten take approximately 1.5%. The sample in question was peripheral blood, obtained on day 0 of AZD1222 vaccination. Source of these receptors: an adult in good health.

The V and J genes are TRBV27 and TRBJ1-1; 8 bases are a match to TRBD1. The CDR3 totals 16 residues. With 7 bases clipped from V and 4 bases from J, the junction kept 14 bases outside the gene matches. Germline CDR1 and CDR2: MNHEY and SMNVEV (reference sequence). The CDR3 nucleotides read TGTGCCAGCAATCCCGACAGGGGCAGTCTTGGCACTGAAGCTTTCTTT. Translated: CASNPDRGSLGTEAFF.

The chain carries TRBV5-1 and TRBJ1-2, with D possibly TRBD1 on 5 matching bases. The CDR3 is 14 residues long. The germline CDR1 and CDR2 sequences are SGHRS and YFSETQ. The germline V and J ends were trimmed by 4 bases and 5 bases, with 15 bases remaining between them. CDR3 amino acids: CASSGDRVEYGYTF. For the CDR3, the DNA is TGCGCCAGCAGCGGGGACCGGGTGGAGTATGGCTACACCTTC.

V and J are TRBV2 and TRBJ1-6, with D unclear. Germline V gene data show CDR1 as SNHLY and CDR2 as FYNNEI. V lost 0 bases to trimming and J lost 5 bases, with 17 bases between them. This CDR3 has 18 amino acids. CDR3 loop: CASSEALQAGGHNSPLHF. The CDR3 DNA follows: TGTGCCAGCAGTGAAGCGCTTCAGGCAGGAGGACATAATTCACCCCTCCACTTT. Variable domain in full (rest from reference TRBV2 and TRBJ1-6): EPEVTQTPSHQVTQMGQEVILRCVPISNHLYFYWYRQILGQKVEFLVSFYNNEISEKSEIFDDQFSVERPDGSNFTLKIRSTKLEDSAMYFCASSEALQAGGHNSPLHFGNGTRLTVT.